The rows below give T cell receptor beta chains drawn from one sample of a study of blood T cell repertoires in COVID-19. Clones were sequenced by immunoSEQ multiplex PCR, and TCRdb holds only the in-frame ones, with some missing. Here the sample spans about 270,000 clones, approximately 90% being singletons. The sequenced sample was PBMCs or T cells enriched from blood (not recorded which). These receptors all come from a woman in her 30s with acute COVID-19. Each CDR3 is given with its conserved first and last residue. Fields, in order: D gene, V gene, clone size, J gene, CDR3 protein, CDR3 DNA. D genes are given only for firm matches. For some rows the clone size is stated as once, few or many, or as a class when expanded; others skip it.

TRBD1	TRBV30	once	TRBJ1-2	CAWARKQGAEGYTF	TGTGCCTGGGCTCGAAAGCAGGGGGCAGAAGGCTACACCTTC
TRBD1	TRBV28	.	TRBJ2-1	CASSMPGTGVYNEQFF	TGTGCCAGCAGTATGCCCGGGACAGGGGTCTACAATGAGCAGTTCTTC
.	TRBV21-1	.	TRBJ2-2	CASSKLTDTGELFF	TGTGCCAGCAGCAAACTAACGGACACCGGGGAGCTGTTTTTT
.	TRBV27	.	TRBJ2-1	CASSLSARYEQFF	TGTGCCAGCAGTTTATCGGCCCGCTATGAGCAGTTCTTC
TRBD1	TRBV12-3/TRBV12-4	.	TRBJ1-1	CASRDRANTEAFF	TGTGCCAGCCGTGACAGGGCGAACACTGAAGCTTTCTTT
.	TRBV19	.	TRBJ2-2	CASSTQGTSGELFF	TGTGCCAGTAGTACACAGGGTACGTCCGGGGAGCTGTTTTTT
TRBD1	TRBV19	.	TRBJ1-5	CASERDRGIQPQHF	TGTGCCAGCGAAAGGGACAGGGGGATCCAGCCCCAGCATTTT
.	TRBV12-3/TRBV12-4	few	TRBJ1-5	CASSFTGGQPQHF	TGTGCCAGCAGTTTTACCGGAGGACAGCCCCAGCATTTT
.	TRBV11-3	.	TRBJ2-7	CASSLGGGTSYEQYF	TGTGCCAGCAGCTTAGGTGGCGGGACGTCCTACGAGCAGTACTTC
TRBD2	TRBV9	.	TRBJ2-1	CASSLVGGTSFGDEQFF	TGTGCCAGCAGCCTAGTAGGGGGGACTAGCTTCGGAGATGAGCAGTTCTTC
.	TRBV5-1	.	TRBJ2-5	CASSSYRASQETQYF	TGCGCCAGCAGCTCCTACAGGGCCTCCCAAGAGACCCAGTACTTC
.	TRBV28	.	TRBJ2-7	CASRASPTETASSYEQYF	TGTGCCAGCCGCGCTTCCCCTACCGAGACTGCTAGCTCCTACGAGCAGTACTTC
TRBD2	TRBV18	.	TRBJ2-7	CASSPTQGLAASNYEQYF	TGTGCCAGCTCACCTACACAGGGACTAGCGGCTTCGAACTACGAGCAGTACTTC
.	TRBV18	.	TRBJ2-7	CASSSSGSYEQYF	TGTGCCAGCTCAAGCTCCGGGAGCTACGAGCAGTACTTC
TRBD1	TRBV6-4	few	TRBJ1-1	CASSRDRGDTEAFF	TGTGCCAGCAGCAGGGACAGGGGGGACACTGAAGCTTTCTTT
.	TRBV6-1	.	TRBJ1-2	CASSEAVTVLDYGYTF	TGTGCCAGCAGTGAAGCCGTGACAGTCCTCGACTATGGCTACACCTTC